Listed here is a single TCR beta chain. Its antigen is not known. This sample is part of a study of cytomegalovirus exposure and HLA in healthy donors. Study overall: Clustering assigned about 79% of the 350 to 400 genotyped donors to the Caucasian-associated ancestry cluster. Overall study findings and caveats: Sequencing artifact likely explains a cluster of highly shared sequence variants.

In germline, CDR1 is DFQATT, CDR2 SNEGSKA (reference sequence). Trimming removed 3 bases from V and 14 bases from J, with 14 bases in between. The CDR3 is 11 residues long. In the PCR, 60 Vbeta and 13 Jbeta primers were used. Sequenced by immunoSEQ multiplex PCR; TCRdb stores in-frame clones only, minus some. The sample carries about 140,000 clones, around 81% recorded once. The V gene is TRBV20-1, the J gene TRBJ2-1; the D gene is possibly TRBD1 (5 bases). Sequencing was performed on PBMCs. This receptor was taken from a male donor in good health and CMV-seronegative. CDR3 protein: CSARQGLFEFF. In DNA, the CDR3 is TGCAGTGCTAGGCAGGGTCTCTTCGAGTTCTTC.